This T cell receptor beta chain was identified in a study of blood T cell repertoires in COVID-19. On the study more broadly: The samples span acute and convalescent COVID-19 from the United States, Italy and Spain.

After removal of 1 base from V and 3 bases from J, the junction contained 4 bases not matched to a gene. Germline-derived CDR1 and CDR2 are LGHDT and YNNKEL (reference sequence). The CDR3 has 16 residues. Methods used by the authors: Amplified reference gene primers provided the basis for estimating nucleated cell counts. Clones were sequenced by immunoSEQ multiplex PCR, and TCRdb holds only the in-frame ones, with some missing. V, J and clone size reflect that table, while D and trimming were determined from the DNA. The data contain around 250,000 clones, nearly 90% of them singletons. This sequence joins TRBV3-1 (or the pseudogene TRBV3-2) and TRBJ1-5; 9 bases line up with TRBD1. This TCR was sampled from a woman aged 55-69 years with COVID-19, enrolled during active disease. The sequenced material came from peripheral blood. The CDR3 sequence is CASSQAGTGSNQPQHF. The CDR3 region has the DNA TGTGCCAGCAGCCAAGCCGGGACAGGGTCCAATCAGCCCCAGCATTTT.